This T cell receptor (beta chain) was obtained from a study of identifying expanded T cells in peripheral blood. General observations from the study: About 1.2 clones differed between technical replicates, versus approximately 16 and 20 over time. Across healthy donors, higher total template counts meant significantly greater approximately 2-week count variance.

Some clones are missing from TCRdb's copy, which holds only in-frame ones; the method was immunoSEQ multiplex PCR. Of around 91,000 clones in the sample, about nine tenths were seen once. No infections or other immune events were documented during collection. About this clone itself: What it recognizes is unknown.

CDR1 is LGHNA and CDR2 is YNFKEQ in the germline V gene. The CDR3 contains 16 residues. The V and J ends lost 4 bases and 3 bases, in that order; junction bases with no gene match: 8. This clonotype originated in a person between 18 and 75 years old in good health. The sample comprised blood. The chain joins TRBV4-2 to TRBJ2-4; 8 nucleotides line up with TRBD2. This CDR3 reads CASSPWVAGIKNIQYF. The DNA of the CDR3 is TGTGCCAGCAGCCCGTGGGTAGCGGGGATCAAAAACATTCAGTACTTC.